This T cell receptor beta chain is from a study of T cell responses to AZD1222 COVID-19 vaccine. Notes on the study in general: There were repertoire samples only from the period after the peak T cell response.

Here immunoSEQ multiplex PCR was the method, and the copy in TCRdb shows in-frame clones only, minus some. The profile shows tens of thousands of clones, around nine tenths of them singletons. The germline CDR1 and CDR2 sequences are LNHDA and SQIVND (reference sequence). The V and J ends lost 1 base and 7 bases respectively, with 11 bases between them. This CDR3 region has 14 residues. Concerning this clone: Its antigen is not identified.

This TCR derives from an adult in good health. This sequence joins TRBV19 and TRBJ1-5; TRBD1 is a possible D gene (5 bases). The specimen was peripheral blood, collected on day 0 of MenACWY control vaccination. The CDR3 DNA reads TGTGCCAGTAGTATAGGGAGGGGAGCGCAGCCCCAGCATTTT. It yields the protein CASSIGRGAQPQHF.